The 2 T cell receptor beta chains below all came from one sample that was sequenced in a study of T cell clonality in common variable immunodeficiency. Method: immunoSEQ multiplex PCR; TCRdb's copy keeps in-frame clones and lacks some. The sample contains more than 30,000 clones, none of them singletons. Sequences were obtained from peripheral blood mononuclear cells. These TCRs come from a person aged 18 to 75 in good health.

This clone came up many times. Read data end 3 residues before the CDR3 end; the end is taken from the germline J gene. The V gene is TRBV3-1 (or the pseudogene TRBV3-2), the J gene TRBJ2-2; 11 positions match TRBD2. CDR1 is LGHDT, CDR2 YNNKEL, per germline (reference sequence). V shed 1 base and J 7 bases; nucleotides not matched to a gene: 5. CDR3 length equals 16 residues. The sequenced part of the CDR3 DNA is TGTGCCAGCAGCCAAGTACTAGCGGGAGCTGGCGGGGAG. Translation gives CASSQVLAGAGGE. The entire CDR3 protein is CASSQVLAGAGGELFF.

In its sample, this clone was seen many times. The read stops 3 residues short of the end of the CDR3; the missing end is completed from the germline J gene. The chain is built from TRBV6-4 and TRBJ2-1, with 8 bases lining up with TRBD1. The CDR3 extends over 15 amino acids. CDR1 and CDR2 (germline): MRHNA, SNTAGT. V was pared by 2 bases and J by 6 bases, with 6 bases of the junction left unmatched. The CDR3 sequence: CASSDDPGGLNEQFF. The covered CDR3 bases are TGTGCCAGCAGTGACGATCCAGGGGGCCTCAATGAG.